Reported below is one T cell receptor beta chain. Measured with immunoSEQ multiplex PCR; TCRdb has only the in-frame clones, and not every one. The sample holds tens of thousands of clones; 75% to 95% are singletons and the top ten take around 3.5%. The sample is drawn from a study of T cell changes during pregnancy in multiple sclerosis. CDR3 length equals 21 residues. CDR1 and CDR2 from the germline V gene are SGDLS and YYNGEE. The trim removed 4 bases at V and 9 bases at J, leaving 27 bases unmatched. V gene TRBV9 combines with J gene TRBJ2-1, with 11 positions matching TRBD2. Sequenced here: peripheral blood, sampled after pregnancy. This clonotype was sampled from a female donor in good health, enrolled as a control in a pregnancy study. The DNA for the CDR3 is TGTGCCAGCAGCCATCCGGACAGGCTAAAGAACACTAGCGGGAGCGCGATTGAGCAGTTCTTC. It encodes CASSHPDRLKNTSGSAIEQFF.